The 8 T cell receptor beta chains presented below share a single source sample, sequenced in a study of T cell responses to AZD1222 COVID-19 vaccine. Sequencing was performed with immunoSEQ multiplex PCR; in TCRdb, only in-frame clones are kept and a portion is missing. The table includes approximately 160,000 clones, 85% to 95% detected once. Sequences were derived from peripheral blood, sampled on day 0 of AZD1222 vaccination. The receptors were gathered from an adult in good health.

This clone was recorded once. The chain has TRBV12-3 or TRBV12-4 and TRBJ1-2, with TRBD1 matching over 7 bases. The V and J ends lost 5 bases and 3 bases, in that order; junction bases with no gene match: 0. CDR3 size: 12 residues. CDR3 DNA sequence: TGTGCCAGCAGTCAGGGGGACTATGGCTACACCTTC. Translated: CASSQGDYGYTF.

The chain recombines TRBV18 with TRBJ1-6, with D unresolved. The CDR3 totals 14 residues. CDR1 and CDR2 (germline): KGHSH, LQKENI. V was pared by 1 base and J by 9 bases, with 10 bases between. CDR3: CASSPQGLASPLHF. The CDR3 DNA reads TGTGCCAGCTCACCACAGGGTCTAGCTTCACCCCTCCACTTT.

The chain combines TRBV28 with TRBJ2-1, with TRBD1 identical over 7 bases. From germline, CDR1 is MDHEN and CDR2 SYDVKM. CDR3 length: 14 residues. After removal of 8 bases from V and 0 bases from J, the junction contained 4 bases not matched to a gene. The CDR3 DNA is TGTGCCAGCCGACAGGGCCTCTCCTACAATGAGCAGTTCTTC. This gives the protein CASRQGLSYNEQFF.

The J gene is TRBJ1-6, the V gene TRBV7-9; D is ambiguous. The CDR3 loop spans 14 amino acids. Germline V gives CDR1 SEHNR, CDR2 FQNEAQ (reference sequence). CDR3 in amino acids: CATGQGSVNSPLHF. The CDR3 DNA follows: TGTGCAACTGGGCAAGGCAGCGTAAATTCACCCCTCCACTTT.

This chain uses TRBV18 with TRBJ1-5, with 8 bases lining up with TRBD1. This CDR3 has 14 residues. Germline lookup yields CDR1 KGHSH and CDR2 LQKENI. With V trimmed by 1 base and J by 10 bases, 6 bases remained unmatched. The CDR3 bases are TGTGCCAGCTCACCACAGGGACAGGTACGACCCCAGCATTTT. Protein product: CASSPQGQVRPQHF.

This rearrangement joins TRBV13 to TRBJ2-7; weak D call: TRBD1 (5 bases). CDR3 length equals 13 residues. Per the germline V gene, CDR1 is PRHDT and CDR2 is FYEKMQ (reference sequence). The germline V and J ends were trimmed by 8 bases and 4 bases, with 15 bases remaining between them. CDR3 in DNA: TGTGCCAGCGGCCAAGGGGCTAGTTACGAGCAGTACTTC. Translated, it gives CASGQGASYEQYF. Looking up the rest from reference TRBV13 and TRBJ2-7 gives the full variable domain: AAGVIQSPRHLIKEKRETATLKCYPIPRHDTVYWYQQGPGQDPQFLISFYEKMQSDKGSIPDRFSAQQFSDYHSELNMSSLELGDSALYFCASGQGASYEQYFGPGTRLTVT.

V usage is TRBV13 and J usage is TRBJ1-5; 9 bases agree with TRBD1. V shed 5 bases and J 4 bases; nucleotides not matched to a gene: 6. The CDR3 extends over 15 amino acids. Germline V gene data show CDR1 as PRHDT and CDR2 as FYEKMQ (reference sequence). The CDR3 nucleotides read TGTGCCAGCAGCACCAGAGGGACAGGGAATCAGCCCCAGCATTTT. Protein product: CASSTRGTGNQPQHF.

V and J are TRBV5-1 and TRBJ1-1; D perhaps matches TRBD1 (6 bases). The CDR3 has 16 residues. Germline CDR1 and CDR2: SGHRS and YFSETQ. V was shortened by 1 base and J by 0 bases, with 13 bases between the two germline ends. The CDR3 region has the DNA TGCGCCAGCAGCTTGACGTTTGGACAGTTGAACACTGAAGCTTTCTTT. As protein: CASSLTFGQLNTEAFF. The variable domain in full, completed from reference TRBV5-1 and TRBJ1-1, reads KAGVTQTPRYLIKTRGQQVTLSCSPISGHRSVSWYQQTPGQGLQFLFEYFSETQRNKGNFPGRFSGRQFSNSRSEMNVSTLELGDSALYLCASSLTFGQLNTEAFFGQGTRLTVV.